The 27 T cell receptor beta chains below were found in one sample sequenced in a study of technical replicates of blood from a few donors. Repertoires were generated with immunoSEQ multiplex PCR, while TCRdb's copy carries only in-frame clones and drops some. The repertoire holds around 71,000 clones, with roughly 92% as singletons. Sequenced material: T cells isolated from PBMCs. The receptors here all came from a human donor in good health.

CDR3 residues: CATSRGTSGRETQYF. DNA of the CDR3: TGTGCCACCAGCAGAGGGACTAGCGGGAGAGAGACCCAGTACTTC. The chain joins TRBV15 to TRBJ2-5, with TRBD2 matching 13 bases. This CDR3 spans 15 amino acids. Germline CDR1 LNHNV, CDR2 YYDKDF (reference sequence). The ends lost 1 base at V and 4 bases at J; junction bases unmatched: 0.

This chain joins TRBV6-4 and TRBJ2-3, with D perhaps matching TRBD2 (6 bases). The germline V gene encodes CDR1 MRHNA and CDR2 SNTAGT. The CDR3 contains 14 residues. With 8 bases removed from V and 2 bases from J, the gap between germline ends came to 14 bases. In DNA, the CDR3 is TGTGCCAGCTCTTTATCGGGGGACACAGATACGCAGTATTTT. It yields the protein CASSLSGDTDTQYF.

The chain carries TRBV30 and TRBJ1-2, with 10 bases matching TRBD1. V gave up 5 bases and J gave up 6 bases; unmatched junction bases: 3. Per germline, CDR1 GTSNPN and CDR2 SVGIG (reference sequence). The CDR3 is 12 residues long. In DNA, the CDR3 is TGTGCCTGGTCCGGGACAGGGGATGGCTACACCTTC. Translated, it gives CAWSGTGDGYTF.

J is TRBJ2-7 and V is TRBV27; TRBD1 matches at 8 bases. This CDR3 contains 14 residues. The germline gives CDR1 MNHEY, CDR2 SMNVEV (reference sequence). V dropped 8 bases and J dropped 5; count of bases not matched to a gene: 11. The CDR3 DNA reads as TGTGCCAGCCGACAGGGGATAGCTCCTAACGAGCAGTACTTC. It yields the protein CASRQGIAPNEQYF.

V gene TRBV6-1 combines with J gene TRBJ1-4, with TRBD1 identical over 9 bases. Unmatched junction bases numbered 1, after V lost 1 base and J lost 7 bases. Germline CDR1 is MNHNS and CDR2 is SASEGT. The CDR3 runs to 14 residues. The CDR3 bases are TGTGCCAGCAGTGAAGAGGGACAGGGTGAAAAACTGTTTTTT. Amino acid sequence: CASSEEGQGEKLFF.

The chain joins TRBV7-2 to TRBJ2-2; 8 bases fit TRBD1. In germline, CDR1 is SGHTA, CDR2 FQGNSA. This CDR3 comprises 16 residues. Unmatched junction bases numbered 8, after V lost 4 bases and J lost 4 bases. This CDR3 reads CASSSYQGAGTGELFF. The CDR3 DNA reads TGTGCCAGCAGCTCTTATCAGGGGGCGGGCACCGGGGAGCTGTTTTTT.

CDR3 sequence: CASTSGAGGYTF. The DNA for the CDR3 is TGTGCCAGCACCTCGGGAGCTGGTGGCTACACCTTC. This chain connects TRBV6-5 to TRBJ1-2; D remains unclear. The CDR3 is made up of 12 amino acids. The germline gives CDR1 MNHEY, CDR2 SVGAGI. V lost 7 bases and J 7 bases, leaving 13 bases between the germline ends.

The count of this clone is one. The chain recombines TRBV6-6 with TRBJ1-1; 8 bases map to TRBD1. Per the germline V gene, CDR1 is MNHNY and CDR2 is SVGAGI (reference sequence). Losses at the gene ends were 7 bases for V and 13 bases for J; bases not matched to a gene: 11. This CDR3 has 12 residues. This CDR3 reads CASTQDRVQGFF. The CDR3 nucleotides read TGTGCCAGCACCCAGGACAGGGTTCAGGGTTTCTTT.

The V and J genes are TRBV5-1 and TRBJ2-7, with 8 bases aligning to TRBD1. V trimming: 0 bases; J trimming: 5 bases; junction bases outside the gene matches: 7. This CDR3 has 15 amino acids. Germline CDR1 SGHRS, CDR2 YFSETQ. The CDR3 sequence: CASSLVTGDPHEQYF. In DNA, the CDR3 is TGCGCCAGCAGCTTGGTGACAGGGGATCCCCACGAGCAGTACTTC.

The chain recombines TRBV28 with TRBJ1-5; no clear D. The ends were cut back, 1 base at V and 7 bases at J, with 5 bases in the middle. The CDR3 runs to 12 residues. Germline CDR1 and CDR2: MDHEN and SYDVKM. The CDR3 coding sequence is TGTGCCAGCAGTTTATCGGTCCAGCCCCAGCATTTT. Amino acids: CASSLSVQPQHF. Drawing the rest from reference TRBV28 and TRBJ1-5, the complete variable domain is DVKVTQSSRYLVKRTGEKVFLECVQDMDHENMFWYRQDPGLGLRLIYFSYDVKMKEKGDIPEGYSVSREKKERFSLILESASTNQTSMYLCASSLSVQPQHFGDGTRLSIL.

The chain has TRBV9 and TRBJ1-1; D may be TRBD1 (6 bases). Per the germline V gene, CDR1 is SGDLS and CDR2 is YYNGEE. This CDR3 comprises 15 residues. Trimming stripped 2 bases from V and 7 bases from J, with 18 bases between. CDR3 in amino acids: CASSVEQTGRGEAFF. In DNA, the CDR3 is TGTGCCAGCAGCGTGGAACAGACAGGTCGCGGTGAAGCTTTCTTT.

The V gene is TRBV29-1, the J gene TRBJ2-7, with D hard to call. The V gene's germline CDR1 is SQVTM and CDR2 ANQGSEA. The CDR3 is 11 amino acids. Trimming left V 4 bases short and J 0 bases short, with 4 bases between. The CDR3 region is CSVGLSYEQYF. The CDR3 DNA sequence: TGCAGCGTTGGGCTCTCCTACGAGCAGTACTTC.

The chain has TRBV19 and TRBJ2-5; D uncertain. Germline CDR1 is LNHDA and CDR2 is SQIVND (reference sequence). The V end lost 1 base, the J end lost 2 bases, and 17 bases lay between the germline ends. CDR3 length: 17 amino acids. The CDR3 loop reads CASSIALDGSIQETQYF. Written as DNA, the CDR3 is TGTGCCAGTAGTATAGCCCTAGATGGTAGCATACAAGAGACCCAGTACTTC.

The J gene is TRBJ2-5, the V gene TRBV19; D may be TRBD1 (5 bases). The germline CDR1 and CDR2 sequences are LNHDA and SQIVND (reference sequence). With 3 bases removed from V and 5 bases from J, the gap between germline ends came to 10 bases. The CDR3 spans 13 residues. CDR3 in amino acids: CASSMAQEETQYF. CDR3 sequence (DNA): TGTGCCAGTAGTATGGCACAGGAGGAGACCCAGTACTTC. Using reference TRBV19 and TRBJ2-5 for the parts outside the CDR3, the full variable domain is DGGITQSPKYLFRKEGQNVTLSCEQNLNHDAMYWYRQDPGQGLRLIYYSQIVNDFQKGDIAEGYSVSREKKESFPLTVTSAQKNPTAFYLCASSMAQEETQYFGPGTRLLVL.

The chain has TRBV9 and TRBJ2-1; 8 bases map to TRBD2. V lost 7 bases to trimming and J lost 0 bases; unmatched junction nucleotides: 9. The CDR3 runs to 16 residues. Germline CDR1 SGDLS, CDR2 YYNGEE. The CDR3 loop reads CASGPYGTSSYNEQFF. The CDR3 DNA sequence: TGTGCCAGCGGTCCCTACGGGACTAGCTCCTACAATGAGCAGTTCTTC.

This chain uses TRBV11-3 with TRBJ2-1; D possibly corresponds to TRBD1 (5 bases). The V end was cut by 0 bases, the J end by 4 bases, with 16 bases between. Per the germline V gene, CDR1 is SGHNT and CDR2 is YENEEA. The CDR3 sequence is 17 residues long. As DNA, the CDR3 is TGTGCCAGCAGCTTAGATGTTCAGGGTTGGGTGTACAATGAGCAGTTCTTC. Its translation: CASSLDVQGWVYNEQFF.

This clone was counted once. The CDR3 coding sequence is TGCGCCAGCAGCCAGCCCGGGACAGGGAGATCCTACGAGCAGTACTTC. The encoded protein is CASSQPGTGRSYEQYF. This sequence joins TRBV4-1 and TRBJ2-7; 9 positions match TRBD1. The CDR3 length is 16 residues. V was pared by 3 bases and J by 1 base, with 7 bases of the junction left unmatched. Per the germline V gene, CDR1 is MGHRA and CDR2 is YSYEKL.

The chain employs TRBV5-1 and TRBJ2-7; 10 bases are shared with TRBD2. CDR1 and CDR2 (germline): SGHRS, YFSETQ. J was trimmed by 5 bases and V by 2 bases; bases with no gene match: 7. The CDR3 length is 15 residues. CDR3 region: CASSFLAGGGNEQYF. CDR3 nucleotides: TGCGCCAGCAGCTTTTTAGCGGGAGGCGGCAACGAGCAGTACTTC.

This chain joins TRBV6-6 and TRBJ2-7, with TRBD1 matching 8 bases. The V and J ends lost 0 bases and 0 bases, in that order; junction bases with no gene match: 4. Germline assignment: CDR1 MNHNY and CDR2 SVGAGI (reference sequence). The CDR3 spans 16 residues. CDR3 sequence: CASSYSIGQGSYEQYF. CDR3 nucleotides: TGTGCCAGCAGTTACTCGATAGGACAGGGCTCCTACGAGCAGTACTTC.

CDR3 DNA: TGCAGCATTGGGGGACAGGGGGTGGCTAATGGCTACACCTTC. Translated, it gives CSIGGQGVANGYTF. The chain carries TRBV29-1 and TRBJ1-2, with 11 bases lining up with TRBD1. The V segment lost 8 bases and the J segment 6 bases; nucleotides outside the gene matches: 11. The length of the CDR3 is 14 residues. Germline V gives CDR1 SQVTM, CDR2 ANQGSEA.

The chain links TRBV11-3 to TRBJ1-1; possible D gene TRBD1, 6 bases. Looked up from germline, CDR1 is SGHNT and CDR2 is YENEEA. V was trimmed by 2 bases and J by 3 bases, leaving 7 bases between them. The CDR3 has 13 amino acids. The CDR3 region has the DNA TGTGCCAGCAGCTTAAACAGGGACACTGAAGCTTTCTTT. Its translation: CASSLNRDTEAFF.

The chain couples TRBV6-5 to TRBJ1-4; 7 positions agree with TRBD1. The germline gives CDR1 MNHEY, CDR2 SVGAGI. V was pared by 10 bases and J by 8 bases, with 16 bases of the junction left unmatched. The CDR3 length is 15 residues. The CDR3 loop is CATSLYRGVKEKLFF. DNA of the CDR3: TGTGCCACCTCGCTCTACAGGGGAGTTAAGGAAAAACTGTTTTTT.

The V and J genes are TRBV4-1 and TRBJ1-4; D call uncertain. CDR1 and CDR2 from the germline V gene are MGHRA and YSYEKL. The CDR3 extends over 14 amino acids. V lost 4 bases to trimming and J lost 8 bases, with 14 bases between them. CDR3 in amino acids: CASSPNLPREKLFF. The CDR3 DNA is TGCGCCAGCAGCCCCAACCTCCCCAGGGAAAAACTGTTTTTT.

This chain uses TRBV30 with TRBJ1-1; 8 nucleotides agree with TRBD1. Per germline, CDR1 GTSNPN and CDR2 SVGIG (reference sequence). This CDR3 contains 12 residues. The junction had 3 bases not matched to a gene; V was cut back by 7 bases and J by 2 bases. The CDR3 nucleotides read TGTGCCTTAGACAGGGGAAACACTGAAGCTTTCTTT. It yields the protein CALDRGNTEAFF.

The chain recombines TRBV13 with TRBJ2-3; no clear D. This CDR3 has 14 residues. Germline lookup yields CDR1 PRHDT and CDR2 FYEKMQ (reference sequence). V was shortened by 4 bases and J by 5 bases, with 13 bases between the two germline ends. The CDR3 coding sequence is TGTGCCAGCAGCTCGGCCCTACAGATAGATACGCAGTATTTT. It encodes CASSSALQIDTQYF. Using reference TRBV13 and TRBJ2-3 for the parts outside the CDR3, the full variable domain is AAGVIQSPRHLIKEKRETATLKCYPIPRHDTVYWYQQGPGQDPQFLISFYEKMQSDKGSIPDRFSAQQFSDYHSELNMSSLELGDSALYFCASSSALQIDTQYFGPGTRLTVL.

The J gene is TRBJ2-7, the V gene TRBV21-1; the table's D gene call, TRBD1, was not cross checked with the DNA. TRBV21-1 is marked as a pseudogene. The CDR3 extends over 16 amino acids. The CDR3 DNA is TGTGCCAGCAGCAAAGTGTTTGGGGCTCCACGCTACGAGCAGTACTTC. Protein: CASSKVFGAPRYEQYF.

V usage is TRBV2 and J usage is TRBJ1-5; 8 bases are shared with TRBD1. The germline V gene has CDR1 SNHLY and CDR2 FYNNEI. V lost 6 bases and J lost 6; bases outside the gene matches: 4. The CDR3 is 13 residues long. As DNA, the CDR3 is TGTGCCAGCAGAACAGGACAGGGTCAGCCCCAGCATTTT. This translates into CASRTGQGQPQHF.